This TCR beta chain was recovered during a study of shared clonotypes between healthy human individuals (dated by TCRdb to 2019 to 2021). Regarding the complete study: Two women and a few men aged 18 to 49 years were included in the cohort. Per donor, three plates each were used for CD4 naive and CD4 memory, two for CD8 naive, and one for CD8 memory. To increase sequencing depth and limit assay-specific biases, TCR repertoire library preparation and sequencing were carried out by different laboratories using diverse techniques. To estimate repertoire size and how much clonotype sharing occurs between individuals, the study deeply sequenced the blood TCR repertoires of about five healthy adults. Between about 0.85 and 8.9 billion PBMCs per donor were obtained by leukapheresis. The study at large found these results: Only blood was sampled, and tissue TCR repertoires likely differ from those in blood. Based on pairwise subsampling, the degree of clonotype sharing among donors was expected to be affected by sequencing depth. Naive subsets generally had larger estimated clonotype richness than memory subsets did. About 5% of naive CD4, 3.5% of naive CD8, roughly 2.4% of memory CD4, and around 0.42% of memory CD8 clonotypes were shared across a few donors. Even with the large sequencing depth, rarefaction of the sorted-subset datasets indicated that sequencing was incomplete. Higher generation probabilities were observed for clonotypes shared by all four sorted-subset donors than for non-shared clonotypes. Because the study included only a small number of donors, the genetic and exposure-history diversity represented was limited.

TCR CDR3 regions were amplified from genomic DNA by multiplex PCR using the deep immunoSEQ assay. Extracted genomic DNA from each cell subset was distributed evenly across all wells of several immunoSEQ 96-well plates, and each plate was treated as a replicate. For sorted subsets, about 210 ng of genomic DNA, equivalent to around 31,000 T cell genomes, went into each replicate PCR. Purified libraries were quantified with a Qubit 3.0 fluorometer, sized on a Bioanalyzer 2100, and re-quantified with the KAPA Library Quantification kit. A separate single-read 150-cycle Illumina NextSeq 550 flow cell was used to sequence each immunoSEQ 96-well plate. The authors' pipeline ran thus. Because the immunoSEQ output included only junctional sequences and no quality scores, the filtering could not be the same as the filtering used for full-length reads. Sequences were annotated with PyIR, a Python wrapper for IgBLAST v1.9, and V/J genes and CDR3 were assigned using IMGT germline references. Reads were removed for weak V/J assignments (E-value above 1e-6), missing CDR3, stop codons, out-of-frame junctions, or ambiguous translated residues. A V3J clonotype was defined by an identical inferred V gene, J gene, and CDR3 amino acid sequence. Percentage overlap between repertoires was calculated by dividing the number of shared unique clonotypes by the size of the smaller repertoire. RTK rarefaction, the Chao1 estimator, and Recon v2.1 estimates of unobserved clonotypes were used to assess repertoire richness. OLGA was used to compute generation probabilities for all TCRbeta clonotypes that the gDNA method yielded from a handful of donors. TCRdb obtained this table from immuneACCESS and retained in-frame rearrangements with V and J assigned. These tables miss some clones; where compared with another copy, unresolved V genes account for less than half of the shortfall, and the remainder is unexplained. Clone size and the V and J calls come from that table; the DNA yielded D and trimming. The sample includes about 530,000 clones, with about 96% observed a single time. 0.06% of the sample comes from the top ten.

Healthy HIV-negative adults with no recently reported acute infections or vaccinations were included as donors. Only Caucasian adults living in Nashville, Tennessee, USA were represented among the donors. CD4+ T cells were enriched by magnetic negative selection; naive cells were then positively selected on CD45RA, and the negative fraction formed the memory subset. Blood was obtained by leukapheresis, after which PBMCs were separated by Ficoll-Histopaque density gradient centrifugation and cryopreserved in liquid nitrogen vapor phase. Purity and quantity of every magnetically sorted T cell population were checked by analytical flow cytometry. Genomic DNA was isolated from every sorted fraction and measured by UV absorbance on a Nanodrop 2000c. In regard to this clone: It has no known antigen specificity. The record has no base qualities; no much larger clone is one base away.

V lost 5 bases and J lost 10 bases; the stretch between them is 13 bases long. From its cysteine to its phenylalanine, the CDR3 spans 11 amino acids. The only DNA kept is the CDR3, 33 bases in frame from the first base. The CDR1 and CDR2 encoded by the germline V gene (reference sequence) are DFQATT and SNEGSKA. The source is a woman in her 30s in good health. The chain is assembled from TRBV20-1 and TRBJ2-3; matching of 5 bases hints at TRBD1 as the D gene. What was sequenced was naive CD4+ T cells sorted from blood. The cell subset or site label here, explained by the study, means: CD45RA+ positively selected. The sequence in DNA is TGCAGTGCTCCGCAGGGATTTTCGCAGTATTTT. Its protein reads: CSAPQGFSQYF.